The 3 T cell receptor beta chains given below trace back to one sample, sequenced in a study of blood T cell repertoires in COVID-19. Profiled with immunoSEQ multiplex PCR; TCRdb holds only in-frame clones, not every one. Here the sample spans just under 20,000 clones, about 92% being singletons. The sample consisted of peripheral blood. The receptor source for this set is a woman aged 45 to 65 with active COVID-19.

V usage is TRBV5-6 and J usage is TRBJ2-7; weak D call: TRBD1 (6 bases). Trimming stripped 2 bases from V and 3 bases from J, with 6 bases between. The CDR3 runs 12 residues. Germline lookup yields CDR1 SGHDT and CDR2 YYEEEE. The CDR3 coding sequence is TGTGCCAGCAGCTTACAGGGCTACGAGCAGTACTTC. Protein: CASSLQGYEQYF.

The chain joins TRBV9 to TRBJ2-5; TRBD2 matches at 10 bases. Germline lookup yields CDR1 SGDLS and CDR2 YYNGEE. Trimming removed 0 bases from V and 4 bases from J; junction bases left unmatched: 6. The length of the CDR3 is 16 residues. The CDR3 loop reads CASSVALAGVGETQYF. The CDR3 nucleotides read TGTGCCAGCAGCGTAGCTCTAGCGGGAGTAGGAGAGACCCAGTACTTC.

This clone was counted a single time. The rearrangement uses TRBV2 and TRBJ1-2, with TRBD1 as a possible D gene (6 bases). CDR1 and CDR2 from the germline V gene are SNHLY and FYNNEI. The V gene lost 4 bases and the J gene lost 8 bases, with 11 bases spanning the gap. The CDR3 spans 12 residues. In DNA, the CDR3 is TGTGCCAGCAGTGGGGCAGGGGAAGGCTACACCTTC. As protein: CASSGAGEGYTF.